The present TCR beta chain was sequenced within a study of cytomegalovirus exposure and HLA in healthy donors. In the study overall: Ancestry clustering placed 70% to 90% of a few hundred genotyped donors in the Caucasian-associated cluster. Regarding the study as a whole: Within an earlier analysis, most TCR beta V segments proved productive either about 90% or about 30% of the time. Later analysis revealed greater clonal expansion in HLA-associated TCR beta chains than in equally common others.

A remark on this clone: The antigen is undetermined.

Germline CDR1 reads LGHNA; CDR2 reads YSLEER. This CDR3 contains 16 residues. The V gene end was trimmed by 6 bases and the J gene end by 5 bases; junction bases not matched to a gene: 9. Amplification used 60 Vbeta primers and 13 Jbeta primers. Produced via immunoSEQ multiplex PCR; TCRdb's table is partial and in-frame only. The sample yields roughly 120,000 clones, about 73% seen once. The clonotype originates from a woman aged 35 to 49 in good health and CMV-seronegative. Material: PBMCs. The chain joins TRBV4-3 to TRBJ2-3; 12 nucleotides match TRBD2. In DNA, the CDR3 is TGCGCCAGCAGTCCCCTAGCGGGAGGGCTAGGAGATACGCAGTATTTT. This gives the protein CASSPLAGGLGDTQYF.